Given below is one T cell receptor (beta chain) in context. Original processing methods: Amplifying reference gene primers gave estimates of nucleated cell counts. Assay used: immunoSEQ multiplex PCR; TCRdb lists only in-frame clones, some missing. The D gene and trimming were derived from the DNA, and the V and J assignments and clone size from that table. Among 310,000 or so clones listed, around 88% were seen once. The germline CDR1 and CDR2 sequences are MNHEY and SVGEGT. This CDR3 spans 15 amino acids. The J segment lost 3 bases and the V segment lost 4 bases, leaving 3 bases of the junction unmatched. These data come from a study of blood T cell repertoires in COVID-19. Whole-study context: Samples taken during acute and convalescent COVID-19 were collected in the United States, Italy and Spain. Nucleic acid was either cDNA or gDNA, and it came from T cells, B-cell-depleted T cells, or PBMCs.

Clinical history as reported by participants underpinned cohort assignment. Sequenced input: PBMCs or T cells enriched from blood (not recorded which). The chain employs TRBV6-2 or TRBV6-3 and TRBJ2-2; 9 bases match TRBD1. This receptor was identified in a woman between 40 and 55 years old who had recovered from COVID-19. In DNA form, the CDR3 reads TGTGCCAGCAGTTTTACAGGGGGCGACACCGGGGAGCTGTTTTTT. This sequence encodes CASSFTGGDTGELFF.